The present entry profiles one T cell receptor beta chain with its context. CDR3 length: 16 residues. V was clipped by 0 bases and J by 7 bases, with 21 bases between them. Germline V gene data show CDR1 as DFQATT and CDR2 as SNEGSKA (reference sequence). The data originate from a study of low-dose radiotherapy and immunotherapy resistance in tumors. Study-level information: Intravenous administration to patients comprised nivolumab at 240 mg every two weeks and ipilimumab at 1 mg/kg every six weeks. Patients took 300 mg oral aspirin daily for four cycles from cycle 1 day 1. cDNA synthesis used a TRAV/TRBV-specific primer set for both chains.

This sample's time point: before trial treatment. Over 20 PCR cycles, TCRs were amplified from a constant-region primer and V-primer adapter. TCRdb independently ran MiXCR on the reads; one entry per CDR3 protein. The top ten hold approximately 6% of the sample, which has approximately 47,000 distinct CDR3 sequences, 10% to 15% seen once. The sequence derives from a female donor with ovarian cancer. This specimen consisted of PBMCs, obtained before treatment. The gene calls are TRBV20-1 and TRBJ1-1; D is undetermined. This CDR3 is CSARDALGDVLGEAFF. The CDR3 DNA reads TGCAGTGCTAGAGACGCCCTAGGTGATGTGCTGGGTGAAGCTTTCTTT.